These 3 T cell receptor beta chains were all obtained from the same sample, sequenced in a study of blood T cells in healthy people across ages. The use of a sample-barcoded 5' primer and a J-beta primer mix characterized a second PCR of roughly 7 to 12 cycles. TCRdb redid the calling of the 5' RACE reads with MiXCR, one entry per CDR3 protein. The repertoire consists of approximately 600,000 distinct CDR3 sequences, with around 54% occurring once and the leading ten covering roughly 34%. Specimen: blood. All receptors come from a man between 60 and 70 years old in good health.

This rearrangement joins TRBV25-1 to TRBJ1-2, with 10 nucleotides matching TRBD1. The CDR3 extends over 18 amino acids. The J segment lost 4 bases and the V segment lost 6 bases, leaving 17 bases of the junction unmatched. Germline V CDR1 and CDR2: MGHDK, SYGVNS. The CDR3 DNA is TGTGCCAGCAGAGAGACAGGGGGCGAGGGGGCGGTCGGCTATGGCTACACCTTC. This encodes CASRETGGEGAVGYGYTF.

This clonotype has just a few counts. The gene calls are TRBV2 and TRBJ1-5; D ambiguous. Trimming took 3 bases from V and 5 from J, leaving 11 bases between them. Germline V CDR1 and CDR2: SNHLY, FYNNEI. The CDR3 has 14 residues. The CDR3 DNA reads TGTGCCAGCAGTGAGGTAGCAGAAGATCAGCCCCAGCATTTT. Its protein is CASSEVAEDQPQHF.

V is TRBV7-2 and J is TRBJ2-5, with 11 bases that match TRBD2. Germline values: CDR1 SGHTA, CDR2 FQGNSA. The V segment lost 8 bases and the J segment 2 bases; nucleotides outside the gene matches: 7. This CDR3 region has 15 residues. The CDR3 nucleotides are TGTGCCAGCCGGGAGGGACTAGCGGCTCAAGAGACCCAGTACTTC. Translation gives CASREGLAAQETQYF.